One and the same sample provided the 25 T cell receptor beta chains below, sequenced in a study of blood T cell repertoires in COVID-19. Clones were sequenced by immunoSEQ multiplex PCR, and TCRdb holds only the in-frame ones, with some missing. The data contain 130,000 or so clones, over 75% of them singletons. What was sequenced was peripheral blood. These receptors were collected from a human donor in a cohort sampled during active COVID-19.

The chain has TRBV30 and TRBJ1-1; D is ambiguous. V lost 4 bases and J lost 12, with 21 bases in between. Germline CDR1 reads GTSNPN; CDR2 reads SVGIG (reference sequence). The CDR3 length is 13 residues. The CDR3 bases are TGTGCCTGGACTCCGGACTTCCCCGAGGATTCTTTCTTT. Its protein product is CAWTPDFPEDSFF.

The chain combines TRBV6-1 with TRBJ1-5, with D unresolved. The CDR3 runs to 16 residues. V lost 4 bases and J lost 0, with 13 bases in between. The germline CDR1 and CDR2 sequences are MNHNS and SASEGT. This chain's CDR3 is CASSALVGYSNQPQHF. The DNA of the CDR3 is TGTGCCAGCAGTGCCCTGGTGGGCTATAGCAATCAGCCCCAGCATTTT.

The rearrangement joins TRBV7-6 to TRBJ2-2; 10 nucleotides align to TRBD1. The V segment lost 5 bases and the J segment 7 bases; nucleotides outside the gene matches: 7. The CDR3 consists of 15 residues. Germline CDR1 reads SGHVS; CDR2 reads FNYEAQ. DNA for the CDR3: TGTGCCAGCAGCCCGCGGACAGGGGGTGGCGGGGAGCTGTTTTTT. Its translation is CASSPRTGGGGELFF.

This chain connects TRBV3-1 (or the pseudogene TRBV3-2) to TRBJ1-2, with D possibly TRBD1 on 5 matching bases. Germline CDR1 reads LGHDT; CDR2 reads YNNKEL (reference sequence). The V end was cut by 4 bases, the J end by 6 bases, with 18 bases between. There are 15 residues in the CDR3. CDR3 amino acids: CASSRDQGRGDGYTF. CDR3 nucleotides: TGTGCCAGCAGCCGAGACCAGGGCCGAGGAGATGGCTACACCTTC.

The chain has TRBV28 and TRBJ2-1; 7 bases are shared with TRBD1. Trimming cost V 5 bases and J 5 bases; bases outside gene matches: 9. The germline gives CDR1 MDHEN, CDR2 SYDVKM. The CDR3 has 15 residues. The CDR3 DNA reads as TGTGCCAGCAGTATCGTGGACAGGCACCACAATGAGCAGTTCTTC. It codes for CASSIVDRHHNEQFF.

The sample holds a few counts of this clone. The V call is TRBV7-6, the J call TRBJ2-6; D is uncertain. The CDR3 is made up of 18 amino acids. CDR1 is SGHVS, CDR2 FNYEAQ, per germline. Trimming stripped 5 bases from V and 4 bases from J, with 21 bases between. This CDR3 is CASSPLNPKSGGANVLTF. The CDR3 DNA reads as TGTGCCAGCAGCCCCTTAAATCCAAAGTCAGGAGGGGCCAACGTCCTGACTTTC.

This clone was observed once. This chain joins TRBV4-3 and TRBJ2-7, with D possibly TRBD2 on 5 matching bases. From germline, CDR1 is LGHNA and CDR2 YSLEER. There are 14 residues in the CDR3. V lost 0 bases to trimming and J lost 2 bases, with 8 bases between them. The CDR3 loop is CASSQDHGAYEQYF. The CDR3 DNA follows: TGCGCCAGCAGCCAAGATCACGGGGCCTACGAGCAGTACTTC.

The chain links TRBV6-2 or TRBV6-3 to TRBJ2-5; weak D call: TRBD2 (5 bases). There are 13 residues in the CDR3. From germline, CDR1 is MNHEY and CDR2 SVGEGT. Between the trimmed V and J ends, which lost 6 bases and 5 bases, there was a span of 13 bases. The CDR3 is CASSQTSVETQYF. CDR3 nucleotide sequence: TGTGCCAGCAGCCAAACTAGTGTTGAGACCCAGTACTTC.

The chain has TRBV19 and TRBJ2-2; the D is unclear. Deletions cut 3 bases from V and 0 bases from J, with 14 bases between. Germline V CDR1 and CDR2: LNHDA, SQIVND (reference sequence). The CDR3 has 17 amino acids. Written as DNA, the CDR3 is TGTGCCAGTAGTATCCGCGTGAGCAAACCGAACACCGGGGAGCTGTTTTTT. This sequence encodes CASSIRVSKPNTGELFF.

The chain uses TRBV5-1 and TRBJ1-1; D unresolved. The CDR3 contains 14 residues. The germline V gene encodes CDR1 SGHRS and CDR2 YFSETQ. V was shortened by 5 bases and J by 1 base, with 12 bases between the two germline ends. The CDR3 coding sequence is TGCGCCAGCAGTTACCTAGATACGAACACTGAAGCTTTCTTT. The encoded protein is CASSYLDTNTEAFF.

This clone turned up a few times. This chain links TRBV9 with TRBJ2-7, with 9 bases fitting TRBD2. CDR1 and CDR2 from the germline V gene are SGDLS and YYNGEE. CDR3 length equals 15 residues. Losses at the gene ends were 2 bases for V and 4 bases for J; bases not matched to a gene: 7. CDR3 DNA: TGTGCCAGCAGCGTGGGGACTAGCTTTCCTTACGAGCAGTACTTC. Translating gives CASSVGTSFPYEQYF.

This chain links TRBV18 with TRBJ2-5, with D possibly matching TRBD2 (5 bases). This CDR3 has 14 residues. Germline V gene lookup returns CDR1 KGHSH and CDR2 LQKENI. V was shortened by 3 bases and J by 5 bases, with 13 bases between the two germline ends. CDR3 residues: CASSPGRGSETQYF. For the CDR3, the DNA is TGTGCCAGCTCACCGGGTCGGGGTTCGGAGACCCAGTACTTC.

V and J are TRBV7-2 and TRBJ1-2, with unresolved D. V lost 5 bases, J lost 3 bases, and 10 bases lay in between. Germline V CDR1 and CDR2: SGHTA, FQGNSA. This CDR3 is built from 13 residues. CDR3 residues: CASSESSYYGYTF. The CDR3 region has the DNA TGTGCCAGCAGCGAGAGTTCATACTATGGCTACACCTTC.

The chain couples TRBV27 to TRBJ1-2, with 7 positions matching TRBD1. Germline assignment: CDR1 MNHEY and CDR2 SMNVEV (reference sequence). The CDR3 runs to 16 residues. V gave up 3 bases and J gave up 1 base; unmatched junction bases: 8. The CDR3 bases are TGTGCCAGCAGTTTTGGTGGAGGGGGCAATAACTATGGCTACACCTTC. It translates to CASSFGGGGNNYGYTF.

In this sample, this clone turned up a few times. The chain recombines TRBV27 with TRBJ2-7, with 10 bases matching TRBD2. The CDR3 spans 15 residues. The V gene end was trimmed by 6 bases and the J gene end by 4 bases; junction bases not matched to a gene: 9. Germline CDR1 is MNHEY and CDR2 is SMNVEV (reference sequence). CDR3 protein: CASSPGSGRAYEQYF. For the CDR3, the DNA is TGTGCCAGCAGCCCCGGGAGCGGGAGGGCGTACGAGCAGTACTTC.

V is TRBV3-1 (or the pseudogene TRBV3-2) and J is TRBJ1-1, with 7 bases fitting TRBD1. Germline CDR1 LGHDT, CDR2 YNNKEL (reference sequence). CDR3 length equals 20 residues. V trimming: 4 bases; J trimming: 1 base; junction bases outside the gene matches: 21. The CDR3 region has the DNA TGTGCCAGCAGCCTAGTCTACAGGGGTCAAATTCCCTCTAAGAACACTGAAGCTTTCTTT. It translates to CASSLVYRGQIPSKNTEAFF.

About this clone: Relative to the germline gene, one junction end is altered; a read error may explain this. The chain employs TRBV7-9 and TRBJ2-7; 11 bases line up with TRBD2. The CDR3 runs 12 residues. In germline, CDR1 is SEHNR, CDR2 FQNEAQ (reference sequence). The DNA for the CDR3 is TGTGCCAGCAGCCCCCAGACTAGCGGGATGATCTTC. Its protein is CASSPQTSGMIF.

This clone came up a few times. The chain is built from TRBV7-9 and TRBJ2-2; 8 nucleotides agree with TRBD1. The CDR3 has 13 amino acids. Germline-derived CDR1 and CDR2 are SEHNR and FQNEAQ (reference sequence). The ends lost 6 bases at V and 5 bases at J; junction bases unmatched: 2. The CDR3 spells CASSRTGTGELFF. The CDR3, as DNA: TGTGCCAGCAGTCGGACAGGGACCGGGGAGCTGTTTTTT.

The rearrangement joins TRBV19 to TRBJ2-5; D gene unclear. Germline V gene data show CDR1 as LNHDA and CDR2 as SQIVND (reference sequence). Trimming left V 2 bases short and J 5 bases short, with 9 bases between. This CDR3 region has 13 residues. CDR3 DNA sequence: TGTGCCAGTAGTATAATAAAACAGGAGACCCAGTACTTC. Protein sequence: CASSIIKQETQYF.

This clone occurred once. The V and J genes are TRBV2 and TRBJ2-4; 9 bases are a match to TRBD2. Unmatched junction bases numbered 6, after V lost 6 bases and J lost 0 bases. In germline, CDR1 is SNHLY, CDR2 FYNNEI. This CDR3 is 16 amino acids long. CDR3 bases: TGTGCCAGCAGGTCTAGCGGGACCTTAGCCAAAAACATTCAGTACTTC. It yields the protein CASRSSGTLAKNIQYF.

This clone came up once. The chain carries TRBV5-1 and TRBJ1-1; 7 nucleotides line up with TRBD1. After removal of 0 bases from V and 0 bases from J, the junction contained 2 bases not matched to a gene. The CDR3 sequence is 15 residues long. Looked up from germline, CDR1 is SGHRS and CDR2 is YFSETQ. The CDR3 loop reads CASSLDRGLNTEAFF. The CDR3 DNA sequence: TGCGCCAGCAGCTTGGACAGGGGCTTGAACACTGAAGCTTTCTTT.

V gene TRBV30 combines with J gene TRBJ2-3; 12 bases align to TRBD2. V shed 8 bases and J 0 bases; nucleotides not matched to a gene: 9. The CDR3 is 16 amino acids. Germline lookup yields CDR1 GTSNPN and CDR2 SVGIG (reference sequence). As DNA, the CDR3 is TGTGCCGTCGGGACTAGCGGGTTCTCTAGCACAGATACGCAGTATTTT. It is translated as CAVGTSGFSSTDTQYF.

J is TRBJ2-2 and V is TRBV19, with TRBD2 identical over 14 bases. Germline lookup yields CDR1 LNHDA and CDR2 SQIVND (reference sequence). The junction had 6 bases not matched to a gene; V was cut back by 6 bases and J by 0 bases. The CDR3 runs to 18 residues. CDR3 region: CASSPGGLAGANTGELFF. The CDR3 nucleotides are TGTGCCAGTAGCCCTGGGGGACTAGCGGGAGCGAACACCGGGGAGCTGTTTTTT.

The chain is built from TRBV5-1 and TRBJ1-6; D is ambiguous. The CDR3 is 15 amino acids. V lost 0 bases to trimming and J lost 4 bases, with 8 bases between them. Germline CDR1 is SGHRS and CDR2 is YFSETQ. The CDR3 spells CASSLGRRYNSPLHF. CDR3 nucleotide sequence: TGCGCCAGCAGCTTGGGGCGGAGATATAATTCACCCCTCCACTTT.

The J gene is TRBJ2-2, the V gene TRBV5-1, with TRBD2 matching over 16 bases. With V trimmed by 4 bases and J by 3 bases, 9 bases remained unmatched. Looked up from germline, CDR1 is SGHRS and CDR2 is YFSETQ. The CDR3 covers 19 residues. CDR3 amino acids: CASSPVPGLAGGHTGELFF. As DNA, the CDR3 is TGCGCCAGCAGCCCAGTCCCGGGACTAGCGGGAGGGCACACCGGGGAGCTGTTTTTT.